This T cell receptor (beta chain) derives from a study of glioma-infiltrating T cells after dendritic cell vaccination. Measured with immunoSEQ multiplex PCR; TCRdb has only the in-frame clones, and not every one. The top ten clones hold 2.1% of a sample with over 70,000 clones, over 75% of them seen once. Only patients with spare fresh-frozen tumor and over two years of follow-up were included. The V end lost 3 bases, the J end lost 2 bases, and 13 bases lay between the germline ends. This CDR3 is built from 15 residues. Germline V lookup: CDR1 LNHDA, CDR2 SQIVND (reference sequence). The J gene is TRBJ1-2, the V gene TRBV19, with a possible D match to TRBD1 (6 bases). This TCR came from a human donor with glioblastoma. Sequencing used blood, obtained before dendritic cell vaccination. CDR3 coding DNA: TGTGCCAGTAGTATGGCGGCAGGGGCGAACTATGGCTACACCTTC. As protein: CASSMAAGANYGYTF.